Presented here are 3 T cell receptor beta chains from one specimen sequenced in a study of blood T cell repertoires in COVID-19. Clones were read by immunoSEQ multiplex PCR, and TCRdb kept only the in-frame ones, dropping some. Among 200,000 to 250,000 clones listed, roughly 80% were seen once. Sequenced sample: peripheral blood. These receptor sequences come from a woman over 75 with acute or convalescent COVID-19.

The chain combines TRBV28 with TRBJ2-7, with 7 positions matching TRBD1. After removal of 2 bases from V and 0 bases from J, the junction contained 10 bases not matched to a gene. The germline V gene encodes CDR1 MDHEN and CDR2 SYDVKM. The CDR3 runs to 17 residues. CDR3 nucleotides: TGTGCCAGCAGTTTACGAGGACAGGCTTATTCCTCCTACGAGCAGTACTTC. Protein product: CASSLRGQAYSSYEQYF.

This clone was counted once. The chain is built from TRBV5-1 and TRBJ1-1; maybe TRBD1 (6 bases). V was pared by 4 bases and J by 1 base, with 11 bases between. Germline V gives CDR1 SGHRS, CDR2 YFSETQ. The CDR3 spans 14 residues. In DNA, the CDR3 is TGCGCCAGCAGCCACCAGGGGCAGAACACTGAAGCTTTCTTT. Translation gives CASSHQGQNTEAFF.

The V and J genes are TRBV9 and TRBJ1-3; possibly TRBD1 for D (6 bases). The germline V gene encodes CDR1 SGDLS and CDR2 YYNGEE. V was trimmed by 0 bases and J by 5 bases, leaving 12 bases between them. The CDR3 is 15 amino acids. The CDR3 is CASSVAVGGRNTIYF. In nucleotides, the CDR3 is TGTGCCAGCAGCGTAGCTGTGGGGGGGCGAAACACCATATATTTT.